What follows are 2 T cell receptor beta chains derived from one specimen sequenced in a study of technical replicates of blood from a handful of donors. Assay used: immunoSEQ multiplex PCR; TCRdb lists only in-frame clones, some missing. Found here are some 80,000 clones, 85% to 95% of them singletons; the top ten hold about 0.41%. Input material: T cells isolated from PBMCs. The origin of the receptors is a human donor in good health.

CDR3 bases: TGTGCCAGCAGTCCTACTCCTTTGACAGGGAAGAAGGATGGCTACACCTTC. Its protein is CASSPTPLTGKKDGYTF. This chain joins TRBV6-4 and TRBJ1-2; 7 bases map to TRBD1. V gave up 5 bases and J gave up 6 bases; unmatched junction bases: 18. There are 17 residues in the CDR3. CDR1 is MRHNA and CDR2 is SNTAGT in the germline V gene.

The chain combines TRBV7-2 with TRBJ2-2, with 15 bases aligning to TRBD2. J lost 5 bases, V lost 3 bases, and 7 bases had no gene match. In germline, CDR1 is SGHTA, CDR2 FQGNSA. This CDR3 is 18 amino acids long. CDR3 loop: CASSFSGLAGGKTGELFF. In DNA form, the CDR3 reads TGTGCCAGCAGCTTTTCGGGACTAGCGGGAGGAAAAACCGGGGAGCTGTTTTTT.